This record covers a single T cell receptor (beta chain). The target of this receptor is not known. Per-base qualities were not stored, and no clone one base away is much larger. This sample is part of a study of blood T cell repertoires in COVID-19 (TCRdb year 2020). The study in broad terms: Collaborator samples came from the United States, Italy and Spain and covered acute and convalescent phases of COVID-19. Samples came from the ongoing ImmuneRACE study (first 160 participants) plus 1,254 subjects from 6 global collaborators. Deeply sampled blood TCRbeta repertoires from subjects exposed to, actively infected with, or recovered from COVID-19 were included in the dataset. The material from the prospective study consisted of cDNA or gDNA derived from T cells, B-cell-depleted T cells, or PBMCs. Where HLA class I and class II types were available, the types were taken from metadata supplied by the sample provider, not from assay-based typing. Sample metadata almost always included a de-identified subject ID, COVID-19 status, age in years and sex. A freely available public database, intended as a resource for researchers studying the immune response to SARS-CoV-2, is where the repertoires were released. Study-wide findings and limitations: Clinical and demographic metadata were provided uncurated, with the amount varying by source and participant.

TCRbeta CDR3 regions were amplified from genomic DNA using the immunoSEQ Assay, a bias-controlled multiplex PCR. The study's own analysis went as follows. The number of nucleated cells in each sample was estimated by amplification of reference gene primers within the assay. To quantify the absolute abundance of each unique TCRbeta CDR3 rearrangement, sequence reads were collapsed and filtered. Productive Simpson clonality was computed per sample as the square root of Simpson's diversity index over productive rearrangements. TCRdb obtained this table from immuneACCESS and retained in-frame rearrangements with V and J assigned. These tables miss some clones; where compared with another copy, unresolved V genes account for less than half of the shortfall, and the remainder is unexplained. V and J calls and clone size are those listed in that table; D and trimming were worked out from the DNA. The sample yields under 150,000 clones; 84% were counted once. 35% to 40% of the sample is in the top ten clones.

Whole blood was collected in K2EDTA tubes by collaborating institutions according to the institutions' own protocols. Collaborator samples were shipped for TCRbeta analysis as frozen whole blood, isolated PBMCs, or DNA extracted from either sample type. The CDR3, from cysteine to phenylalanine, totals 13 residues. Only the CDR3 DNA stays, 39 bases, in frame from base 1. The trim is 1 base for V and 2 bases for J, with a gap of 4 bases between the germline ends. CDR1 and CDR2, looked up from the germline V gene, are MNHNS and SASEGT. This receptor chain uses TRBV6-1 and TRBJ2-3, with the D gene not confidently named. The specimen sequenced was peripheral blood. This TCR derives from a human donor in a cohort sampled during active COVID-19. The nucleotides read TGTGCCAGCAGTGAAGGAGCCACAGATACGCAGTATTTT. Translated, it gives CASSEGATDTQYF.